Listed below are T cell receptor beta chains from one sample, sequenced in a study of cytomegalovirus exposure and HLA in healthy donors. Method: immunoSEQ multiplex PCR; TCRdb's copy keeps in-frame clones and lacks some. Of 150,000 to 200,000 clones listed, about 77% are singletons. Sample: PBMCs. These receptor sequences come from a woman in her 30s in good health and CMV-seropositive. The CDR3 runs from the conserved cysteine through the conserved F or W. A D gene is named only where the DNA matches it firmly. Clone size is stated in some rows and not others, as once, few, many or a class when expanded.

D gene: TRBD1; V gene: TRBV28; clone size: .; J gene: TRBJ2-7; CDR3 DNA: TGTGCCAGCGCCTACGGACAGGGACATGACTACGAGCAGTACTTC; CDR3 protein: CASAYGQGHDYEQYF
D gene: .; V gene: TRBV6-5; clone size: .; J gene: TRBJ2-5; CDR3 DNA: TGTGCCAGCACCGGGAGGACCCAGTACTTC; CDR3 protein: CASTGRTQYF
D gene: .; V gene: TRBV5-1; clone size: .; J gene: TRBJ2-5; CDR3 DNA: TGCGCCAGCAGCTTGGCGGAGACCCAGTACTTC; CDR3 protein: CASSLAETQYF
D gene: .; V gene: TRBV15; clone size: .; J gene: TRBJ1-1; CDR3 DNA: TGTGCCACCAGCAGAAACAGGGTGGGCGTGAACACTGAAGCTTTCTTT; CDR3 protein: CATSRNRVGVNTEAFF
D gene: TRBD1; V gene: TRBV7-9; clone size: once; J gene: TRBJ2-5; CDR3 DNA: TGTGCCAGCAGCCTCCCTCGACAGGGGGCGAGAGAGACCCAGTACTTC; CDR3 protein: CASSLPRQGARETQYF
D gene: .; V gene: TRBV28; clone size: .; J gene: TRBJ1-1; CDR3 DNA: TGTGCCAGCAGTTTACCCGGACAGAGGAACACTGAAGTTTTCTTT; CDR3 protein: CASSLPGQRNTEVFF
D gene: .; V gene: TRBV29-1; clone size: .; J gene: TRBJ2-7; CDR3 DNA: TGCAGCGTTGTCGGGAGCAATAGCGAGCAGTACTTC; CDR3 protein: CSVVGSNSEQYF
D gene: .; V gene: TRBV6-5; clone size: .; J gene: TRBJ2-7; CDR3 DNA: TGTGCCAGCAGTAGGGGACTGGCGAGCTCCTACGAGCAGTACTTC; CDR3 protein: CASSRGLASSYEQYF
D gene: TRBD1; V gene: TRBV11-2; clone size: .; J gene: TRBJ2-7; CDR3 DNA: TGTGCCAGCAGCTGGACAGGTCCTCGTTTGTACTTC; CDR3 protein: CASSWTGPRLYF
D gene: TRBD2; V gene: TRBV11-3; clone size: .; J gene: TRBJ2-3; CDR3 DNA: TGTGCCAGCAGCTTTCGGGGGGGCACAGATACGCAGTATTTT; CDR3 protein: CASSFRGGTDTQYF
D gene: TRBD1; V gene: TRBV10-2; clone size: .; J gene: TRBJ1-1; CDR3 DNA: TGCGCCAGCAGTGAGAGAACAGGGGGTTGGACTGAAGCTTTCTTT; CDR3 protein: CASSERTGGWTEAFF
D gene: TRBD2; V gene: TRBV2; clone size: .; J gene: TRBJ2-1; CDR3 DNA: TGTGCCAGCAGGGGTAGCGGGATCCGTTACAATGAGCAGTTCTTC; CDR3 protein: CASRGSGIRYNEQFF
D gene: .; V gene: TRBV11-2; clone size: .; J gene: TRBJ2-5; CDR3 DNA: TGTGCCAGCAGCTCTAGAGAGACCCAGTACTTC; CDR3 protein: CASSSRETQYF
D gene: TRBD2; V gene: TRBV5-1; clone size: .; J gene: TRBJ2-1; CDR3 DNA: TGCGCCAGCAGGCGGGGGGCATACAATGAGCAGTTCTTC; CDR3 protein: CASRRGAYNEQFF
D gene: .; V gene: TRBV27; clone size: medium-sized; J gene: TRBJ2-7; CDR3 DNA: TGTGCCAGTAAACCACAGGGTAGTCTCTACGAGCAGTACTTC; CDR3 protein: CASKPQGSLYEQYF
D gene: TRBD2; V gene: TRBV6-6; clone size: .; J gene: TRBJ2-1; CDR3 DNA: TGTGCCAGCAGTCCCCCGGGACTAGCGGGATCCAATGAGCAGTTCTTC; CDR3 protein: CASSPPGLAGSNEQFF
D gene: .; V gene: TRBV6-1; clone size: .; J gene: TRBJ2-7; CDR3 DNA: TGTGCCAGCAGTGAACGTCTTTGGGCCGAGCAGTACTTC; CDR3 protein: CASSERLWAEQYF
D gene: TRBD1; V gene: TRBV7-9; clone size: .; J gene: TRBJ1-2; CDR3 DNA: TGTTCCAGCAGCTTAGAAGGGACAGGGAGAGGCTACACCTTC; CDR3 protein: CSSSLEGTGRGYTF
D gene: .; V gene: TRBV4-1; clone size: .; J gene: TRBJ1-4; CDR3 DNA: TGCGCCAGCAGGGTCGCCGGTGCAACTAATGAAAAACTGTTTTTT; CDR3 protein: CASRVAGATNEKLFF
D gene: TRBD2; V gene: TRBV4-1; clone size: .; J gene: TRBJ2-5; CDR3 DNA: TGCGCCAGCAGCCCTATACTAGCGGGGGTCAGGTACCAAGAGACCCAGTACTTC; CDR3 protein: CASSPILAGVRYQETQYF
D gene: .; V gene: TRBV10-3; clone size: once; J gene: TRBJ1-2; CDR3 DNA: TGTGCCATCACTCGAAGCGGGGGGGACTATGGCTACACCTTC; CDR3 protein: CAITRSGGDYGYTF
D gene: .; V gene: TRBV27; clone size: .; J gene: TRBJ2-3; CDR3 DNA: TGTGCCAGCACTCCCACCGCAGGGGCGTCCGGCACAGATACGCAGTATTTT; CDR3 protein: CASTPTAGASGTDTQYF
D gene: .; V gene: TRBV15; clone size: .; J gene: TRBJ2-5; CDR3 DNA: TGTGCCACCACTCACAGTCAAGAGACCCAGTACTTC; CDR3 protein: CATTHSQETQYF
D gene: TRBD2; V gene: TRBV7-2; clone size: .; J gene: TRBJ2-7; CDR3 DNA: TGTGCCAGCAGCCCGGCTAGCGGCCGGGTCCACGAGCAGTACTTC; CDR3 protein: CASSPASGRVHEQYF
D gene: TRBD1; V gene: TRBV18; clone size: .; J gene: TRBJ1-2; CDR3 DNA: TGTGCCAGCTCACCTGGACAGGGCTATGGCTACACCTTC; CDR3 protein: CASSPGQGYGYTF
D gene: TRBD1; V gene: TRBV19; clone size: .; J gene: TRBJ1-1; CDR3 DNA: TGTGCCAGTAGTATAGGGCGGACAGGGGATGAAGCTTTCTTT; CDR3 protein: CASSIGRTGDEAFF
D gene: TRBD2; V gene: TRBV4-1; clone size: .; J gene: TRBJ2-7; CDR3 DNA: TGCGCCAGCAGCCAAGACTTCGGCGGGAGGGCTGAAGAGCAGTACTTC; CDR3 protein: CASSQDFGGRAEEQYF
D gene: TRBD1; V gene: TRBV5-1; clone size: .; J gene: TRBJ1-2; CDR3 DNA: TGCGCCAGCAGCTCGGGACAGGGAGTTCTCTATGGCTACACCTTC; CDR3 protein: CASSSGQGVLYGYTF
D gene: TRBD2; V gene: TRBV5-5; clone size: .; J gene: TRBJ2-5; CDR3 DNA: TGTGCCAGCAGCTTGGATCGGGGGGGAGAGACCCAGTACTTC; CDR3 protein: CASSLDRGGETQYF
D gene: .; V gene: TRBV19; clone size: once; J gene: TRBJ1-4; CDR3 DNA: TGTGCCAGTAGTATAGCGGCAGGGTTTGAAAAACTGTTTTTT; CDR3 protein: CASSIAAGFEKLFF
D gene: .; V gene: TRBV7-8; clone size: .; J gene: TRBJ1-1; CDR3 DNA: TGTGCCAGCAGCTTTATCGAGGGCACTGAAGCTTTCTTT; CDR3 protein: CASSFIEGTEAFF
D gene: .; V gene: TRBV23-1; clone size: .; J gene: TRBJ1-5; CDR3 DNA: TGCGCCAGCAGTCAAGAGAAGGTCCGACCGGGTCAGCCCCAGCATTTT; CDR3 protein: CASSQEKVRPGQPQHF
D gene: TRBD1; V gene: TRBV28; clone size: .; J gene: TRBJ1-1; CDR3 DNA: TGTGCCAGCAGTAAAACAGGGGGCACTGAAGCTTTCTTT; CDR3 protein: CASSKTGGTEAFF
D gene: .; V gene: TRBV6-6; clone size: .; J gene: TRBJ1-2; CDR3 DNA: TGTGCCAGCAGGGCCCGGGACACCCATGGCTACACCTTC; CDR3 protein: CASRARDTHGYTF
D gene: .; V gene: TRBV4-1; clone size: .; J gene: TRBJ2-7; CDR3 DNA: TGCGCCAGCAGCCAAGAGCTACGACAGCAGGGCCCGTACGAGCAGTACTTC; CDR3 protein: CASSQELRQQGPYEQYF
D gene: .; V gene: TRBV6-1; clone size: .; J gene: TRBJ2-7; CDR3 DNA: TGTGCCAGCAGTGAGATTCGGGACTTACTGCGAGCGTACTTC; CDR3 protein: CASSEIRDLLRAYF
D gene: TRBD1; V gene: TRBV9; clone size: .; J gene: TRBJ1-1; CDR3 DNA: TGTGCCAGCAGCGTAGATCCAGGGGGGCCTGAAGCTTTCTTT; CDR3 protein: CASSVDPGGPEAFF
D gene: .; V gene: TRBV19; clone size: .; J gene: TRBJ1-3; CDR3 DNA: TGTGCCAGTAGTATCGACTTTTCACTGGGAGGTCTCGCTGGAAACACCATATATTTT; CDR3 protein: CASSIDFSLGGLAGNTIYF
D gene: .; V gene: TRBV11-3; clone size: once; J gene: TRBJ2-3; CDR3 DNA: TGTGCCAGCAGCTTAAGTTTGGGGGCTAAAGATACGCAGTATTTT; CDR3 protein: CASSLSLGAKDTQYF
D gene: TRBD2; V gene: TRBV28; clone size: .; J gene: TRBJ2-7; CDR3 DNA: TGTGCCAGTACTAGCGGTGCGTTCGAGCAGTACTTC; CDR3 protein: CASTSGAFEQYF
D gene: TRBD2; V gene: TRBV7-3; clone size: .; J gene: TRBJ2-1; CDR3 DNA: TGTGCCAGCAGCCCCAGGACTAGCGGGAGCTCCTACAATGAGCAGTTCTTC; CDR3 protein: CASSPRTSGSSYNEQFF
D gene: .; V gene: TRBV6-5; clone size: once; J gene: TRBJ1-5; CDR3 DNA: TGTGCCAGCAGAACCCGAACAAATCAGCCCCAGCATTTT; CDR3 protein: CASRTRTNQPQHF
D gene: .; V gene: TRBV28; clone size: .; J gene: TRBJ2-7; CDR3 DNA: TGTGCCAGCAGTTTAAACAGGGCCTACGAGCAGTACTTC; CDR3 protein: CASSLNRAYEQYF
D gene: TRBD2; V gene: TRBV27; clone size: .; J gene: TRBJ2-7; CDR3 DNA: TGTGCCAGCAGTTTCGCAGCGGGAGATATGTACGAGCAGTACTTC; CDR3 protein: CASSFAAGDMYEQYF
D gene: .; V gene: TRBV19; clone size: few; J gene: TRBJ1-1; CDR3 DNA: TGTGCCAGTGGGCGGGGGTTCTCTGAAGCTTTCTTT; CDR3 protein: CASGRGFSEAFF
D gene: TRBD2; V gene: TRBV5-1; clone size: .; J gene: TRBJ2-2; CDR3 DNA: TGCGCCAGCAGCTGGACTAGTGGCGCCGGGGAGCTGTTTTTT; CDR3 protein: CASSWTSGAGELFF
D gene: TRBD1; V gene: TRBV19; clone size: .; J gene: TRBJ2-7; CDR3 DNA: TGTGCCAGTAGCACTCCCAGGGGGCGCGCCTACGAGCAGTACTTC; CDR3 protein: CASSTPRGRAYEQYF
D gene: .; V gene: TRBV2; clone size: once; J gene: TRBJ2-1; CDR3 DNA: TGTGCCAGCAGTGAACGCGGAACCTCCTACAATGAGCAGTTCTTC; CDR3 protein: CASSERGTSYNEQFF
D gene: TRBD1; V gene: TRBV5-4; clone size: .; J gene: TRBJ1-6; CDR3 DNA: TGTGCCAGCAGCTCTATACAGGGGGTAAAGTCACCCCTCCACTTT; CDR3 protein: CASSSIQGVKSPLHF
D gene: .; V gene: TRBV19; clone size: few; J gene: TRBJ2-5; CDR3 DNA: TGTGCCAGTAGTATTGAGGGTTCGGAGACCCAGTACTTC; CDR3 protein: CASSIEGSETQYF
D gene: TRBD2; V gene: TRBV7-2; clone size: .; J gene: TRBJ2-3; CDR3 DNA: TGTGCCAGCAGCTTAGCCGGGGGGGTTCCAGATACGCAGTATTTT; CDR3 protein: CASSLAGGVPDTQYF
D gene: TRBD1; V gene: TRBV5-1; clone size: few; J gene: TRBJ2-7; CDR3 DNA: TGCGCCAGCAGCTGGGGGACAGGGGAAATCTACGAGCAGTACTTC; CDR3 protein: CASSWGTGEIYEQYF
D gene: .; V gene: TRBV10-3; clone size: .; J gene: TRBJ2-7; CDR3 DNA: TGTGCCATCAGTGAGTCCGTAGATAGGGGCGTCTACGAGCAGTACTTC; CDR3 protein: CAISESVDRGVYEQYF
D gene: TRBD1; V gene: TRBV25-1; clone size: few; J gene: TRBJ2-7; CDR3 DNA: TGTGCCAGCAGCCGGAGGACAGGGTACGAGCAGTACTTC; CDR3 protein: CASSRRTGYEQYF